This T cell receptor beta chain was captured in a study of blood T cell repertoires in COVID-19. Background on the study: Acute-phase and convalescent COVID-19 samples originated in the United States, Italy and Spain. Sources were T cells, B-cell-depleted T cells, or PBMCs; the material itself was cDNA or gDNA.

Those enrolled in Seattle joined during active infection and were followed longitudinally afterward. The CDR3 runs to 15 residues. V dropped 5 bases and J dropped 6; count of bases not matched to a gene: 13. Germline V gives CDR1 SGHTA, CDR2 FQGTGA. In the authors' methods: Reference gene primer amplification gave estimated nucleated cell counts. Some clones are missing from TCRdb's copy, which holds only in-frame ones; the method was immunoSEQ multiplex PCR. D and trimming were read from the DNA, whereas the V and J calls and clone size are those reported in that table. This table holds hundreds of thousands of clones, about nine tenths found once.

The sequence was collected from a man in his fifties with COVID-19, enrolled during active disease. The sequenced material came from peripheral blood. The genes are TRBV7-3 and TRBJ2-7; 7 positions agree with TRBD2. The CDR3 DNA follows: TGTGCCAGCAGCCTGAACAGTGGGCCTAGCGGCGAGCAGTACTTC. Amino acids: CASSLNSGPSGEQYF.